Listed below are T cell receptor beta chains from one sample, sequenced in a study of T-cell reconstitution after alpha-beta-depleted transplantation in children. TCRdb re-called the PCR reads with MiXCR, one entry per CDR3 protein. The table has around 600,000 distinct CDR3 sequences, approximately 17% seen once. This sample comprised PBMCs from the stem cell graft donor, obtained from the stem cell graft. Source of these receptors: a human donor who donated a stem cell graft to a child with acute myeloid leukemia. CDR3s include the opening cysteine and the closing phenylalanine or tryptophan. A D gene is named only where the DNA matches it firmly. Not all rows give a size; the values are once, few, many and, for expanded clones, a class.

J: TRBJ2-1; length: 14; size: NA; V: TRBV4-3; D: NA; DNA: TGCGCCAGCAGCCGTGCCGACAGCTACAATGAGCAGTTCTTC; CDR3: CASSRADSYNEQFF
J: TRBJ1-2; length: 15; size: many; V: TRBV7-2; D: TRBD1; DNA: TGTGCCAGCAGCGCCCGGGACAGGGGGTTAAATGGCTACACCTTC; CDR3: CASSARDRGLNGYTF
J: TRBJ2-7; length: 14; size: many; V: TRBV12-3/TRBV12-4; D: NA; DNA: TGTGCCAGCAGTTTAGCGGGCAGGGCCTACGAGCAGTACTTC; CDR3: CASSLAGRAYEQYF
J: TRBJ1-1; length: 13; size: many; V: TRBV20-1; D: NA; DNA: TGCAGTGCTAGGACGGGGGGTTGGGCTGAAGCTTTCTTT; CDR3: CSARTGGWAEAFF
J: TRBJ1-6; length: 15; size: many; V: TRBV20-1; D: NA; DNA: TGCAGTGCTAGCGCTGCCCTGCGTGGGGGTTCGGCCCTCCACTTT; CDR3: CSASAALRGGSALHF
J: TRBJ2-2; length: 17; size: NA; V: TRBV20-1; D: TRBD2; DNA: TGCAGTGCTAGAGATCGAAGGAACGGGGGGGCCCCCGGGGAGCTGTTTTTT; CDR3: CSARDRRNGGAPGELFF
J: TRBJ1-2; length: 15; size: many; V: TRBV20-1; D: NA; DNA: TGCAGTGCTAGAGATCGGGCCATACCTAACTATGGCTACACCTTC; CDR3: CSARDRAIPNYGYTF
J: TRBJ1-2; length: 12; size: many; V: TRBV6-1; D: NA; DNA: TGTGCCAGCAGTGAAAGGGAATTTGGCTACACCTTC; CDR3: CASSEREFGYTF
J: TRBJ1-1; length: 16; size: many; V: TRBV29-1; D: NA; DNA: TGCAGCGTTGCCGGTGAAGGGTTTGGGTCCAACACTGAAGCTTTCTTT; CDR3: CSVAGEGFGSNTEAFF
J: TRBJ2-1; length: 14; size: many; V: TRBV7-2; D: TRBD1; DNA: TGTGCCAGCAGCCACGTAGACAGGGACAATGAGCAGTTCTTC; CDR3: CASSHVDRDNEQFF
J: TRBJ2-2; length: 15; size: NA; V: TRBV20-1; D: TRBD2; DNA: TGCAGTGCTCGCCCACTAGCGGGGGGGGTCGGGGAGCTGTTTTTT; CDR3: CSARPLAGGVGELFF
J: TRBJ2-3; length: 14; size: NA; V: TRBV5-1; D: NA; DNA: TGCGCCAGCAGCGGCGAGGGGTGGACAGATACGCAGTATTTT; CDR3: CASSGEGWTDTQYF
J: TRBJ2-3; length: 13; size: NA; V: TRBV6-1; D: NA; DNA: TGTGCCAGCAACGCGGGGATCACAGATACGCAGTATTTT; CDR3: CASNAGITDTQYF
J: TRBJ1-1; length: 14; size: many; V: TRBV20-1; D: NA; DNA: TGCAGTGCTAGAGTAGACGTGGGAAGGACTGAAGCTTTCTTT; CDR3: CSARVDVGRTEAFF
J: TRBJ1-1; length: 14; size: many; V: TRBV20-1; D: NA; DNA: TGCAGTGCTAGTGGCCGCGTAGGAGACCGAGAAGCTTTCTTT; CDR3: CSASGRVGDREAFF
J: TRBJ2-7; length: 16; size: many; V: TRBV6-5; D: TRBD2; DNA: TGTGCCAGCAGCCCAGAAACTAGCGGGGGGTCCTTGGAGCAGTACTTC; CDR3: CASSPETSGGSLEQYF
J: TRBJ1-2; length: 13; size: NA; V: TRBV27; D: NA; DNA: TGTGCCAGCAGGAAAACAGGGTACGATGGCTACACCTTC; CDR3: CASRKTGYDGYTF
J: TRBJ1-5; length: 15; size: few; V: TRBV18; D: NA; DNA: TGTGCCAGCTCACCCTCAGGCGGTCAAAATCAGCCCCAGCATTTT; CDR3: CASSPSGGQNQPQHF
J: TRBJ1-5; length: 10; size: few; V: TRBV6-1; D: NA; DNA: TGTGCCACGGGGTATCAGCCCCAGCATTTT; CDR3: CATGYQPQHF
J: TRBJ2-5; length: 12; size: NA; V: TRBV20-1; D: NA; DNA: TGCAGTGTTCAGCTGATACAAGAGACCCAGTACTTC; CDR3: CSVQLIQETQYF
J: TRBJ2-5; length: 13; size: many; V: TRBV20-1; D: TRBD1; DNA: TGCAGTGCTAGAGGGACAGGGAAAGAGACCCAGTACTTC; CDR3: CSARGTGKETQYF
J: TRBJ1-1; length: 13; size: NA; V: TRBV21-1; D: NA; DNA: TGTGCCAGCCAGAACGGGAAGAACACTGAAGCTTTCTTT; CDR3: CASQNGKNTEAFF
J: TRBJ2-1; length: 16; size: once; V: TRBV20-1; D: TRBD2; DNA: TGCTGTGCTAACGACGCGGTAGCGGGGGGGTACAATGAGCAGTTCTTC; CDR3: CCANDAVAGGYNEQFF
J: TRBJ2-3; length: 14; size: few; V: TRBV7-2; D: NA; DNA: TGTGCCAGCAGCTCACAATTCCGGGCAGATACGCAGTATTTT; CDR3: CASSSQFRADTQYF
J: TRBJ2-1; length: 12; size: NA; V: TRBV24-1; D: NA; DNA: TGTGCCACCAGTGATTTCGACAATGAGCAGTTCTTC; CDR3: CATSDFDNEQFF
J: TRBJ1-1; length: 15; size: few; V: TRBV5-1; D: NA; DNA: TGCGCCAGCAGCGCCCAAACAGGGTCGGACACTGAAGCTTTCTTT; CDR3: CASSAQTGSDTEAFF
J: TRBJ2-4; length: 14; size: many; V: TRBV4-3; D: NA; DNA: TGCGCCAGCAGCCAAGACAGGTGGAGGCACATTCAGTACTTC; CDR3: CASSQDRWRHIQYF
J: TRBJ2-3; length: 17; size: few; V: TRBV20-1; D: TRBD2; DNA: TGCAGTGCTAGAGATCCGAGGCTAGCGGGGGCCCGGGAGGCGCAGTATTTT; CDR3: CSARDPRLAGAREAQYF
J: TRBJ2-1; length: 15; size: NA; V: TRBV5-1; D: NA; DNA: TGCGCCAGCAGCTTGGAAAGACTAGTGGGCAATGAGCAGTTCTTC; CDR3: CASSLERLVGNEQFF
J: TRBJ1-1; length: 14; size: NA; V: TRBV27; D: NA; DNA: TGTGCCAGCAGTTCCGCTGGGGTAAAGACTGAAGCTTTCTTT; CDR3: CASSSAGVKTEAFF
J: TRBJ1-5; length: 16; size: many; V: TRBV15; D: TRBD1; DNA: TGTGCCACCAGCAGAGAAAGGGACAGGGAAAATCAGCCCCAGCATTTT; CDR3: CATSRERDRENQPQHF
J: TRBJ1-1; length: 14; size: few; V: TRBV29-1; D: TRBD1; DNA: TGCAGCGTTGAACCCCGGCAGGGGGGTTTTGGGGCTTTCTTT; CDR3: CSVEPRQGGFGAFF
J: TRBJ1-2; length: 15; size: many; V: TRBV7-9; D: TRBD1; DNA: TGTGCCAGCAGCTCCGGGACAGACTACAACTATGGCTACACCTTC; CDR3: CASSSGTDYNYGYTF
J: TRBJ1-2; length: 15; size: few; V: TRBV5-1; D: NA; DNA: TGCGCCAGCAGCCCCGGAGATGGGGGGGCGCGTGGCTACACCTTC; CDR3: CASSPGDGGARGYTF
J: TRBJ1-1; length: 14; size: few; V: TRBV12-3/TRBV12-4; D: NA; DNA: TGTGCCAGCGCTCCAACAGTTGGCGGCACTGAAGCTTTCTTT; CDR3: CASAPTVGGTEAFF
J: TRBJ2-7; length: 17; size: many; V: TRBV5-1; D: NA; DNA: TGCGCCAGCAGCTTGTATGCTGGCAGGGACTGGGTAAGCGAGCAGTACTTC; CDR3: CASSLYAGRDWVSEQYF
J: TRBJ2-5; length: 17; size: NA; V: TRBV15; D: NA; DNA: TGTGCCACCAGCACCTACTCGGCACAGTGGAGCGGTGAGACCCAGTACTTC; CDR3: CATSTYSAQWSGETQYF
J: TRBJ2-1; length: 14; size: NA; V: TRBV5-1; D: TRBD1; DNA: TGCGCCAGCAGCTGGAGTCAGGGGGACAATGAGCAGTTCTTC; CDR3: CASSWSQGDNEQFF
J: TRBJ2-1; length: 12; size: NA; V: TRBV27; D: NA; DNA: TGTGCCAGCACCCTCAGAGGAGGGGAGCAGTTCTTC; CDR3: CASTLRGGEQFF
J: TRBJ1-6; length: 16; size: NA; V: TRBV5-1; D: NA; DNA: TGCGCCAGCAGCTTGGAAGGTGTACCCTATAATTCACCCCTCCACTTT; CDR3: CASSLEGVPYNSPLHF
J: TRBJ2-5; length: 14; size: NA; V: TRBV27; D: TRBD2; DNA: TGTGCCAGCGGAGTAGCGGGGGAACAAGAGACCCAGTACTTC; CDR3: CASGVAGEQETQYF
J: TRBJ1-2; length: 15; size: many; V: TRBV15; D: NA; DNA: TGTGCCACCAGCAGAGAACCCCGCGACAGCTATGGCTACACCTTC; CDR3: CATSREPRDSYGYTF